This T cell receptor (beta chain) was identified in a study of response to subunit inactivated influenza vaccine. This clonotype has at least ten counts. What it binds is unknown. The CDR3 runs to 14 residues. The V gene lost 6 bases and the J gene lost 1 base, with 12 bases spanning the gap. Germline-derived CDR1 and CDR2 are DFQATT and SNEGSKA (reference sequence). Whole-study results and caveats: The authors offered the suggestion that each seasonal influenza vaccination recruits few new T cells.

TCRdb re-derived calls from the RT-PCR reads in MiXCR, one entry per CDR3 protein. In the table there are roughly 670,000 distinct CDR3 sequences, 12% to 15% of which are singletons. Source: PBMCs from blood, taken 14 to 15 days before vaccination. The V call is TRBV20-1, the J call TRBJ2-2; no clear D. The TCR sequence derives from a man between 45 and 60 years old who received an inactivated influenza vaccine. This CDR3 reads CSALVGWNTGELFF. The CDR3 DNA is TGCAGTGCCCTAGTAGGGTGGAACACCGGGGAGCTGTTTTTT.